The rows below give T cell receptor beta chains drawn from one sample of a study of shared clonotypes between healthy human individuals. The repertoire was sequenced with immunoSEQ multiplex PCR; TCRdb's copy has only in-frame clones and lacks some. The sample has hundreds of thousands of clones; about 95% are singletons. Input material: naive CD8+ T cells sorted from blood. The receptor set was obtained from a woman in her 30s in good health. CDR3s include the opening cysteine and the closing phenylalanine or tryptophan. The order of the fields is clone size, D gene, J gene, V gene, CDR3 DNA, CDR3 protein. A D gene is named only where the DNA matches it firmly. The listing skips clone size in some rows; elsewhere it reads once, few, many or a size class.

>-|TRBD2|TRBJ2-3|TRBV2
TGTGCCAGCAGGATGACTAGCGCGAGCACAGATACGCAGTATTTT
CASRMTSASTDTQYF
>-|-|TRBJ2-3|TRBV29-1
TGCAGCGTTGCGGGGACCGGGGAACTTTCAGATACGCAGTATTTT
CSVAGTGELSDTQYF
>once|TRBD2|TRBJ2-7|TRBV6-1
TGTGCCAGCAGTGTTGATTTAGCGGGAAGCTCCTACGAGCAGTACTTC
CASSVDLAGSSYEQYF
>-|-|TRBJ1-3|TRBV9
TGTGCCAGCAGCGCTGGGGGGGCATCTGGAAACACCATATATTTT
CASSAGGASGNTIYF
>-|-|TRBJ2-1|TRBV11-2
TGTGCCAGCAGCCCCCAGTCCCGGGGACCCTACAATGAGCAGTTCTTC
CASSPQSRGPYNEQFF
>-|TRBD1|TRBJ2-4|TRBV2
TGTGCCAGCAGTTATTATCCCGGAGACAGGGTCGACATTCAGTACTTC
CASSYYPGDRVDIQYF
>-|-|TRBJ2-1|TRBV7-9
TGTGCCAGCAGTTCCGGCCCGGCTAGCTCCTACAATGAGCAGTTCTTC
CASSSGPASSYNEQFF
>-|-|TRBJ1-2|TRBV19
TGTGCCACCTACGGAGAGCGGGGCTACACCTTC
CATYGERGYTF
>-|-|TRBJ2-2|TRBV29-1
TGCAGCGTTGTGGAGCTTAGCGGGAACACCGGGGAGCTGTTTTTT
CSVVELSGNTGELFF
>-|-|TRBJ2-1|TRBV7-9
TGTGCCAGCAGCTTAGGGGAGGGGGCCTACAATGAGCAGTTCTTC
CASSLGEGAYNEQFF
>-|-|TRBJ2-1|TRBV7-2
TGTGCCAGCAGCTTACGTGTCGGGGCGGTTCACAATGAGCAGTTCTTC
CASSLRVGAVHNEQFF
>-|TRBD2|TRBJ2-7|TRBV5-1
TGCGCCAGCTCTCTGATTAGCGGGCTGAGCTCCTACGAGCAGTACTTC
CASSLISGLSSYEQYF
>-|TRBD2|TRBJ2-7|TRBV2
TGTGCCAGCAGTGAAGATGTAGCGGGACACTCCTACGAGCAGTACTTC
CASSEDVAGHSYEQYF
>-|-|TRBJ1-4|TRBV30
TGTGCCTGGAGTGGGAAAATTGAAAAACTGTTTTTT
CAWSGKIEKLFF
>-|-|TRBJ2-1|TRBV7-9
TGTGCCAGCACCTTCACCCCAGGGGACAATGAGCAGTTCTTC
CASTFTPGDNEQFF
>-|-|TRBJ1-2|TRBV28
TGTGCCAGCAGTTTCGCTACCTCCAGGGGTTCAACTTCTAAGTATGGCTACACCTTC
CASSFATSRGSTSKYGYTF
>-|-|TRBJ2-2|TRBV28
TGTGCCAGCAGTCCTATGAACGGAAAGCACCGGAATACCGGGGAGCTGTTTTTT
CASSPMNGKHRNTGELFF
>-|-|TRBJ2-3|TRBV13
TGTGCCAGCAGCCCCCCGGGGAATACGCAGTATTTT
CASSPPGNTQYF
>-|-|TRBJ1-2|TRBV6-1
TGTGCCAGCAGTGGGACGGTGTATGGCTACACCTTC
CASSGTVYGYTF
>-|-|TRBJ2-6|TRBV25-1
TGTGCCAGCAGTGAGGACAGATCATCTGGGGCCAACGTCCTGACTTTC
CASSEDRSSGANVLTF
>-|-|TRBJ1-5|TRBV25-1
TGTGCCAGCAGTGAAACGGATAGCAATCAGCCCCAGCATTTT
CASSETDSNQPQHF
>-|TRBD2|TRBJ2-1|TRBV9
TGTGCCAGCCGACCGGGGACTAGACCCTACAATGAGCAGTTCTTC
CASRPGTRPYNEQFF
>-|-|TRBJ2-2|TRBV6-1
TGTGCCAGCAGAGCGGGCAACACCGGGGAGCTGTTTTTT
CASRAGNTGELFF
>-|-|TRBJ1-1|TRBV15
TGTGCCACCAGCAGAGAACAGGGCTTGGACACTGAAGCTTTCTTT
CATSREQGLDTEAFF
>-|-|TRBJ1-1|TRBV2
TGTGCCAGCAGTGAGTCGAAAGGGGGCACTGAAGCTTTCTTT
CASSESKGGTEAFF
>-|-|TRBJ2-1|TRBV9
TGTGCCAGCAGCGTAGGTGGCGATTTAGGGCAGTTCTTC
CASSVGGDLGQFF
>-|TRBD1|TRBJ2-7|TRBV18
TGTGCCAGCTCACCCACGGACAGGGTCTACGAGCAGTACTTC
CASSPTDRVYEQYF
>-|-|TRBJ2-1|TRBV5-1
TGCGCCAGCAGCTTGTATAGGTCGGGTGTCAATGAGCAGTTCTTC
CASSLYRSGVNEQFF
>-|TRBD2|TRBJ2-7|TRBV4-1
TGCGCCAGCAGCCAAACCGGGACTAGCACCGCCTACGAGCAGTACTTC
CASSQTGTSTAYEQYF